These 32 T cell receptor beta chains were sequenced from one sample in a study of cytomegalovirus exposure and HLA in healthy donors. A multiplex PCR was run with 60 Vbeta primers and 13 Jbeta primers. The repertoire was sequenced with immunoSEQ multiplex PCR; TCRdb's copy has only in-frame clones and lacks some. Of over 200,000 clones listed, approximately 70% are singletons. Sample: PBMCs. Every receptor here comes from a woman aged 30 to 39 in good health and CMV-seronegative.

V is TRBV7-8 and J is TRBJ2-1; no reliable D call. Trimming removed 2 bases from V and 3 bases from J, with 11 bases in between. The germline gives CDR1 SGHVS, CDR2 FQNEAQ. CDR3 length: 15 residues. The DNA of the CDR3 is TGTGCCAGCAGCTTATCGCCAGAAAGCTACAATGAGCAGTTCTTC. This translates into CASSLSPESYNEQFF.

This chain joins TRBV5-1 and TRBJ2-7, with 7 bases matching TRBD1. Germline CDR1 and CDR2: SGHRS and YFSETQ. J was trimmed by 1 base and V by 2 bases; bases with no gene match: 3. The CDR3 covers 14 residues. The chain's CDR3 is CASSLEDRSYEQYF. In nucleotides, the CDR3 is TGCGCCAGCAGCTTAGAGGACAGGTCCTACGAGCAGTACTTC.

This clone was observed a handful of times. The DNA for the CDR3 is TGTGCCAGCAAGCCGCCCGGGAACACCGGGGAGCTGTTTTTT. Its protein product is CASKPPGNTGELFF. The rearrangement joins TRBV2 to TRBJ2-2, with D hard to call. V shed 7 bases and J shed 1 base, with 10 bases lying between them. There are 14 residues in the CDR3. Germline V gene sequence: CDR1 SNHLY, CDR2 FYNNEI.

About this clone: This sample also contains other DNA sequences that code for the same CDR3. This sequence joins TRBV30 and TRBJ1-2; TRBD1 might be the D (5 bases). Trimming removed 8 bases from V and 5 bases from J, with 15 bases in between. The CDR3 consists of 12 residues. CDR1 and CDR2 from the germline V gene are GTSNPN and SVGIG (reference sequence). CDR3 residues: CARDSRGYGYTF. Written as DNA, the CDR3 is TGTGCCCGAGACAGCCGTGGATATGGCTACACCTTC.

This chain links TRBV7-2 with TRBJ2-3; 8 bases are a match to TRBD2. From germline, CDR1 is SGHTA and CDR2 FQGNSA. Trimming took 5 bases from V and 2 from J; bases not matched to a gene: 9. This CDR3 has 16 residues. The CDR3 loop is CASSPESGGHTDTQYF. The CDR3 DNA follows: TGTGCCAGCAGCCCCGAAAGCGGGGGCCACACAGATACGCAGTATTTT.

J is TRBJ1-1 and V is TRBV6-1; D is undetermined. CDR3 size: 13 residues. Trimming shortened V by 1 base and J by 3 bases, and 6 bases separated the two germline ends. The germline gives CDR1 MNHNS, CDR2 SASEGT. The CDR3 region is CASSEGRYTEAFF. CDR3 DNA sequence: TGTGCCAGCAGTGAAGGCAGATACACTGAAGCTTTCTTT.

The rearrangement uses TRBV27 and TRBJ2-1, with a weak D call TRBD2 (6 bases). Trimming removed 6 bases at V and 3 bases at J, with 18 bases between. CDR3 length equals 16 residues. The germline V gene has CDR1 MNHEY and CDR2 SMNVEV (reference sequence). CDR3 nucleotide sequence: TGTGCCAGCAGCCCGACTAGGGGATTGAACTACAATGAGCAGTTCTTC. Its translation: CASSPTRGLNYNEQFF.

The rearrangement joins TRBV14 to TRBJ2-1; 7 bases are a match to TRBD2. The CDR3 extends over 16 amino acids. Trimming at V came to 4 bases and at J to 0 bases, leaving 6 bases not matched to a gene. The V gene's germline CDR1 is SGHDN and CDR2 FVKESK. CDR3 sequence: CASSPSRGSSYNEQFF. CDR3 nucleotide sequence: TGTGCCAGCAGCCCGTCGCGGGGGAGCTCCTACAATGAGCAGTTCTTC.

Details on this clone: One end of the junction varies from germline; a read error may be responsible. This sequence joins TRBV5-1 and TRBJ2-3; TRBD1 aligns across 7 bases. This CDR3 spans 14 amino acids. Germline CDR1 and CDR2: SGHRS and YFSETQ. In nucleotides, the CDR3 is TGCACCAGCAGCCTGGGACAGACCACAGATACGCAGTATTTT. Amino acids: CTSSLGQTTDTQYF. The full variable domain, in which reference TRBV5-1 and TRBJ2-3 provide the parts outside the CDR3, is KAGVTQTPRYLIKTRGQQVTLSCSPISGHRSVSWYQQTPGQGLQFLFEYFSETQRNKGNFPGRFSGRQFSNSRSEMNVSTLELGDSALYLCTSSLGQTTDTQYFGPGTRLTVL.

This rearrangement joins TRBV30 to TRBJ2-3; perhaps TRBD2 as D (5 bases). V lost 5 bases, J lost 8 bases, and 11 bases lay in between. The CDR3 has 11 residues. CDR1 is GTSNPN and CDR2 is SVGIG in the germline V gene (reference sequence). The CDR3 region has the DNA TGTGCCTGGGGGAAGCGGCCTACGCAGTATTTT. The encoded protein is CAWGKRPTQYF.

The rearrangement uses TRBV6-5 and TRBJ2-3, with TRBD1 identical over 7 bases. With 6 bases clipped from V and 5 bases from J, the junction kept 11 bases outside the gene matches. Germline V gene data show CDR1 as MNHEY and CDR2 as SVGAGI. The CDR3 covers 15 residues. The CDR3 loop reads CASSRDRDTLDTQYF. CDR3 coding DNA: TGTGCCAGCAGCCGGGACAGAGACACTTTAGATACGCAGTATTTT.

CDR3 DNA: TGTGCCAGCAGTTCCGGGGTTAACACAGATACGCAGTATTTT. This sequence encodes CASSSGVNTDTQYF. V gene TRBV27 combines with J gene TRBJ2-3; maybe TRBD2 (5 bases). The CDR3 is made up of 14 amino acids. The V gene lost 4 bases and the J gene lost 2 bases, with 10 bases spanning the gap. Germline V gene lookup returns CDR1 MNHEY and CDR2 SMNVEV (reference sequence).

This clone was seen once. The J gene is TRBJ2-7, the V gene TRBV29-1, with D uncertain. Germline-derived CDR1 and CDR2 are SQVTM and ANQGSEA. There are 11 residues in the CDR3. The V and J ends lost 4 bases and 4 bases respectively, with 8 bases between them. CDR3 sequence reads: CSVVTSYEQYF. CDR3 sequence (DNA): TGCAGCGTTGTTACCAGTTACGAGCAGTACTTC.

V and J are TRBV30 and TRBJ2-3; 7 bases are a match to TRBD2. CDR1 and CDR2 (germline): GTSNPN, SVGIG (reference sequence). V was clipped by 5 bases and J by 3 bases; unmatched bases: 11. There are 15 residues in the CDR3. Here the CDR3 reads CAWARTGGVTDTQYF. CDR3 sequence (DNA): TGTGCCTGGGCCCGTACTGGGGGGGTAACAGATACGCAGTATTTT.

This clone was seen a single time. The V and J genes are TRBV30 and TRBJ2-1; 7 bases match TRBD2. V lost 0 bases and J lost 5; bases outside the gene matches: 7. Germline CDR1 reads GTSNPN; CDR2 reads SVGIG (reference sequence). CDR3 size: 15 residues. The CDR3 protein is CAWSVGGTKNNEQFF. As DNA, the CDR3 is TGTGCCTGGAGTGTGGGGGGGACCAAAAACAATGAGCAGTTCTTC.

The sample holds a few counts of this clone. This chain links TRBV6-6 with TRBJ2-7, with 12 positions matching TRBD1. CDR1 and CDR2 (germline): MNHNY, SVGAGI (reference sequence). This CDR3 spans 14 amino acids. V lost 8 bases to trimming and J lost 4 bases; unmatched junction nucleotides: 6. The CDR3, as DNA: TGTGCCAGCGGCGGGACAGGGGGCGCGTACGAGCAGTACTTC. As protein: CASGGTGGAYEQYF.

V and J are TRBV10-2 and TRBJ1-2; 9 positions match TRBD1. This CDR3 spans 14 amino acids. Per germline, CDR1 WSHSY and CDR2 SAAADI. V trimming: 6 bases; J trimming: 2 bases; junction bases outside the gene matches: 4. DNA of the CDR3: TGCGCCAGCAGCCCGGGACAGGGAAACTATGGCTACACCTTC. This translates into CASSPGQGNYGYTF.

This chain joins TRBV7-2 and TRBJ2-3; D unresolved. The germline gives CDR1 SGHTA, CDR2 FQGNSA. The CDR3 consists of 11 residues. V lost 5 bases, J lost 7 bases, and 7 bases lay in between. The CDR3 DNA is TGTGCCAGCAGCCGTATTAATACGCAGTATTTT. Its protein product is CASSRINTQYF.

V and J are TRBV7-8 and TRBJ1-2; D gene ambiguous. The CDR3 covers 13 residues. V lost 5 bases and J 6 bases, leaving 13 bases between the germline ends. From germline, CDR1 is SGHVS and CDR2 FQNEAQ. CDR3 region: CASSAQALDGYTF. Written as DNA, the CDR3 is TGTGCCAGCAGCGCCCAAGCGTTAGATGGCTACACCTTC.

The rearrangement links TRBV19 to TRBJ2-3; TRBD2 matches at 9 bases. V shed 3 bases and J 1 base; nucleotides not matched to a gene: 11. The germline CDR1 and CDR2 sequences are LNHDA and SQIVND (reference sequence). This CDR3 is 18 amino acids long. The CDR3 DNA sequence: TGTGCCAGTAGTATTGGCGGGGGGGTAGCTCTGGGCACAGATACGCAGTATTTT. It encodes CASSIGGGVALGTDTQYF.

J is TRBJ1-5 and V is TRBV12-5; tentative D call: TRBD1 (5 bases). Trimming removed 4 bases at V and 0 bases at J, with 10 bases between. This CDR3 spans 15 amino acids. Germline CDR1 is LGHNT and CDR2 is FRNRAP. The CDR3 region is CASGSGTYSNQPQHF. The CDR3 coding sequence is TGTGCTAGTGGTTCCGGGACTTATAGCAATCAGCCCCAGCATTTT.

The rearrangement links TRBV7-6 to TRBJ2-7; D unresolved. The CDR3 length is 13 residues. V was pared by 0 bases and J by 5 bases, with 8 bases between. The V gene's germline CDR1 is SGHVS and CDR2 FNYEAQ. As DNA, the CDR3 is TGTGCCAGCAGCTTAGCTGGCCCCCACGAGCAGTACTTC. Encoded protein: CASSLAGPHEQYF.

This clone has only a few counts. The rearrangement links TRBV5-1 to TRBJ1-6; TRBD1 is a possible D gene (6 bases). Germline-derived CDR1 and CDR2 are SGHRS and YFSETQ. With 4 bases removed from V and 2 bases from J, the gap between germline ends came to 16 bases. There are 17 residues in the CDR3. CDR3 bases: TGCGCCAGCAGCATCGGACAGAGTAACACCTATAATTCACCCCTCCACTTT. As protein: CASSIGQSNTYNSPLHF.

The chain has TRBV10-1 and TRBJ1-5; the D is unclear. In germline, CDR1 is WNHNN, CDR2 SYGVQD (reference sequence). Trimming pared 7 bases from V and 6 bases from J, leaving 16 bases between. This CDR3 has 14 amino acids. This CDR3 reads CASTVGDCGQPQHF. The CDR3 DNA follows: TGCGCCAGCACGGTCGGGGATTGTGGTCAGCCCCAGCATTTT.

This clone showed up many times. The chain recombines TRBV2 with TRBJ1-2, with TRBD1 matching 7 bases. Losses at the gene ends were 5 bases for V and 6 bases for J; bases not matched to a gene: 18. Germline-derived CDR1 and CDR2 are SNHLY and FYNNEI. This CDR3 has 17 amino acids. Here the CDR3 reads CASSLSIPGGGADGYTF. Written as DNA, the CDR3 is TGTGCCAGCAGTCTCTCCATACCCGGAGGGGGCGCGGATGGCTACACCTTC.

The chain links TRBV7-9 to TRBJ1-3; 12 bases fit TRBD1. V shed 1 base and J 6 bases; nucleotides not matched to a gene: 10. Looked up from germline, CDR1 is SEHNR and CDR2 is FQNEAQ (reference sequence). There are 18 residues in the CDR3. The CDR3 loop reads CASSLGPGTGGRQNTIYF. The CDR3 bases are TGTGCCAGCAGCTTAGGCCCCGGGACAGGGGGCCGACAAAACACCATATATTTT.

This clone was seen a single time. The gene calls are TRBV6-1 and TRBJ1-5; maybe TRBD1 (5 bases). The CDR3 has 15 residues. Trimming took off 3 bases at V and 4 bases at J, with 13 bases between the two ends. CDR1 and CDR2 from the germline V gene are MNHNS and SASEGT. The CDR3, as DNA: TGTGCCAGCAGTGAGGGGCCTGGATGGAATCAGCCCCAGCATTTT. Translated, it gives CASSEGPGWNQPQHF.

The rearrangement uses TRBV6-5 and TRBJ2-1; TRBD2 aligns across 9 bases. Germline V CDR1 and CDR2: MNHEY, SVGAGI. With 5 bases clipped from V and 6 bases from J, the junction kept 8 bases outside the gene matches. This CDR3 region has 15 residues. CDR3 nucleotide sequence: TGTGCCAGCAGTCCGGAACTAGCGGGTGGCAATGAGCAGTTCTTC. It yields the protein CASSPELAGGNEQFF.

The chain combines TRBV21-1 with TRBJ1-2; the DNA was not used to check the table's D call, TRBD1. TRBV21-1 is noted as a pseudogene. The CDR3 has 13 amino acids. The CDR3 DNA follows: TGTGCCAGCCCCAAGGACAGGGGATTTGGCTACACCTTC. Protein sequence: CASPKDRGFGYTF.

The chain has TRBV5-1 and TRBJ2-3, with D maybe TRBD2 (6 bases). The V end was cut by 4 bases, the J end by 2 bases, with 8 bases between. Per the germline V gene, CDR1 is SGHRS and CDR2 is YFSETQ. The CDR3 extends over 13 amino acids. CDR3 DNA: TGCGCCAGCAGCCGGGACTCCACAGATACGCAGTATTTT. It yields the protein CASSRDSTDTQYF.

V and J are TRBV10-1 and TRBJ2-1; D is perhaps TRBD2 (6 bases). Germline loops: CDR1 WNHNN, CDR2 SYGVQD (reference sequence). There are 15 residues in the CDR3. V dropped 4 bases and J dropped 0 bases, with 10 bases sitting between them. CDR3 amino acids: CASSAAGSSYNEQFF. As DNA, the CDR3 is TGCGCCAGCAGTGCTGCGGGGTCCTCCTACAATGAGCAGTTCTTC.

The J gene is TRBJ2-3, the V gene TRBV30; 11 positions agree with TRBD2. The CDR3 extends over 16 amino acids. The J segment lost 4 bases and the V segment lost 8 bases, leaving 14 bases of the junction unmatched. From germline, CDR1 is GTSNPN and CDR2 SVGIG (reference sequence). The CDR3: CAGDSRLAGQPDTQYF. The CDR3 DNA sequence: TGTGCCGGGGACTCCAGACTAGCGGGGCAACCAGATACGCAGTATTTT.